This T cell receptor (beta chain) was observed in a study of T cell repertoires in cytomegalovirus infection. Across the whole study: Matching HLA type and CMV infection were both indicated by public TCR beta signatures.

V was shortened by 6 bases and J by 0 bases, with 12 bases between the two germline ends. This CDR3 has 15 amino acids. Of note for this clonotype: Antigen: not known.

TCRdb reanalysed the reads using MiXCR and keeps one entry per CDR3 protein. The data show about 450,000 distinct CDR3 sequences, approximately 33% seen once. Study outcomes and limitations: Clonotype analysis showed dominance of the ex vivo response by HLA-C-restricted CMV-specific TCR beta clonotypes. Summed public TCR beta family frequency identified CMV carriers bearing the relevant HLA.

The sequenced sample was PBMCs. The receptor was derived from a human donor in good health (CMV status not recorded). Some clones in this sample may be carry-over from other donors' samples. This rearrangement joins TRBV12-3 or TRBV12-4 to TRBJ2-1; no firm D call. This chain's CDR3 is CASSPPVVSYNEQFF. CDR3 in DNA: TGTGCCAGCAGCCCCCCCGTAGTCTCCTACAATGAGCAGTTCTTC.